Below are 21 T cell receptor beta chains sequenced from a single sample in a study of shared clonotypes between healthy human individuals. Method: immunoSEQ multiplex PCR; TCRdb's copy keeps in-frame clones and lacks some. Of roughly 220,000 clones detected, approximately 65% appear once; the ten largest clones hold 11%. Sequencing input: memory CD4+ T cells sorted from blood. The subset is: CD45RA-negative fraction. The receptors were gathered from a young man in good health.

V and J are TRBV18 and TRBJ2-7; D could derive from TRBD1 or TRBD2 (5 bases each). The length of the CDR3 is 15 residues. Germline-derived CDR1 and CDR2 are KGHSH and LQKENI. Trimming stripped 9 bases from V and 0 bases from J, with 18 bases between. The CDR3 bases are TGTGCCAGTTCTTACCTCGGGACGGGCTCCTACGAGCAGTACTTC. The encoded protein is CASSYLGTGSYEQYF.

The chain carries TRBV2 and TRBJ2-1; 16 bases fit TRBD2. The germline CDR1 and CDR2 sequences are SNHLY and FYNNEI. There are 20 residues in the CDR3. Trimming cost V 3 bases and J 8 bases; bases outside gene matches: 16. The CDR3: CASSDGYGTSGRADRDEQFF. For the CDR3, the DNA is TGTGCCAGCAGTGACGGATACGGGACTAGCGGGAGGGCCGACCGCGATGAGCAGTTCTTC.

The chain links TRBV7-8 to TRBJ1-5; D is uncertain. CDR3 length: 15 amino acids. V lost 1 base and J lost 0, with 7 bases in between. The germline gives CDR1 SGHVS, CDR2 FQNEAQ. The DNA of the CDR3 is TGTGCCAGCAGCTTAGGTCTCAATAGCAATCAGCCCCAGCATTTT. Translated: CASSLGLNSNQPQHF.

This clone showed up just a few times. This rearrangement joins TRBV28 to TRBJ2-7; 8 bases align to TRBD1. CDR3 length: 15 residues. CDR1 MDHEN and CDR2 SYDVKM come from the germline V gene. Unmatched junction bases numbered 9, after V lost 5 bases and J lost 3 bases. CDR3 sequence (DNA): TGTGCCAGCAGTCCCCCGGGGGACAGGTTCTACGAGCAGTACTTC. Its protein is CASSPPGDRFYEQYF.

The genes are TRBV10-2 and TRBJ2-5; D may be TRBD2 (5 bases). Trimming cost V 6 bases and J 2 bases, with 10 bases left between them. This CDR3 comprises 13 residues. CDR1 and CDR2 from the germline V gene are WSHSY and SAAADI. The CDR3 spells CASSRAEQETQYF. CDR3 DNA: TGCGCCAGCAGCCGAGCGGAGCAAGAGACCCAGTACTTC.

The chain couples TRBV5-1 to TRBJ2-1; TRBD1 agrees at 9 bases. Germline V gives CDR1 SGHRS, CDR2 YFSETQ. The length of the CDR3 is 15 residues. V gave up 2 bases and J gave up 10 bases; unmatched junction bases: 10. The CDR3 spells CASSFSGTGSGEQFF. DNA for the CDR3: TGCGCCAGCAGCTTCTCGGGGACAGGGTCGGGAGAGCAGTTCTTC.

The V call is TRBV9, the J call TRBJ2-2, with TRBD1 as a possible D gene (6 bases). The CDR3 contains 17 residues. Trimming took off 0 bases at V and 0 bases at J, with 12 bases between the two ends. Germline CDR1 is SGDLS and CDR2 is YYNGEE. The CDR3 spells CASSVEPQGPNTGELFF. CDR3 coding DNA: TGTGCCAGCAGCGTAGAACCCCAGGGGCCGAACACCGGGGAGCTGTTTTTT.

The J gene is TRBJ2-5, the V gene TRBV2; perhaps TRBD1 as D (5 bases). Trimming cost V 6 bases and J 4 bases, with 12 bases left between them. The CDR3 is made up of 13 amino acids. The V gene's germline CDR1 is SNHLY and CDR2 FYNNEI. DNA for the CDR3: TGTGCCAGCAGCCGAGACAGACTAGAGACCCAGTACTTC. The encoded protein is CASSRDRLETQYF.

J is TRBJ1-4 and V is TRBV11-2; no firm D call. This CDR3 is built from 13 residues. The V gene's germline CDR1 is SGHAT and CDR2 FQNNGV. Trimming stripped 7 bases from V and 2 bases from J, with 8 bases between. CDR3 sequence reads: CASTTGTNEKLFF. The CDR3 nucleotides are TGTGCCAGCACCACCGGGACTAATGAAAAACTGTTTTTT.

The J gene is TRBJ2-1, the V gene TRBV7-9, with D perhaps TRBD2 (6 bases). CDR1 SEHNR and CDR2 FQNEAQ come from the germline V gene (reference sequence). The V end lost 3 bases, the J end lost 3 bases, and 24 bases lay between the germline ends. CDR3 length equals 19 residues. The CDR3 sequence: CASSLPSSGPTRGYNEQFF. The CDR3 coding sequence is TGTGCCAGCAGCTTGCCAAGTAGCGGTCCAACGAGGGGCTACAATGAGCAGTTCTTC.

V and J are TRBV28 and TRBJ1-1; maybe TRBD1 (6 bases). The CDR3 spans 14 residues. Trimming removed 3 bases at V and 8 bases at J, with 16 bases between. In germline, CDR1 is MDHEN, CDR2 SYDVKM. CDR3 amino acids: CASSFSPWGGEAFF. CDR3 sequence (DNA): TGTGCCAGCAGTTTTTCCCCTTGGGGGGGCGAAGCTTTCTTT.

The V gene is TRBV28, the J gene TRBJ2-6; no reliable D call. Trimming pared 2 bases from V and 0 bases from J, leaving 8 bases between. The CDR3 is 16 residues long. From germline, CDR1 is MDHEN and CDR2 SYDVKM. The CDR3 DNA is TGTGCCAGCAGTTTAAGTGGCGGCTCTGGGGCCAACGTCCTGACTTTC. Translation gives CASSLSGGSGANVLTF.

The chain couples TRBV2 to TRBJ2-1, with D perhaps given as TRBD1 or TRBD2 (5 bases each). The CDR3 is 15 amino acids. Between the trimmed V and J ends, which lost 2 bases and 9 bases, there was a span of 17 bases. Per the germline V gene, CDR1 is SNHLY and CDR2 is FYNNEI. CDR3 bases: TGTGCCAGCAGTGAATCCCGACGAGGGGTGGGTGAGCAGTTCTTC. Translated, it gives CASSESRRGVGEQFF.

This chain uses TRBV11-2 with TRBJ2-1; 8 bases match TRBD2. The J segment lost 9 bases and the V segment lost 3 bases, leaving 7 bases of the junction unmatched. The CDR3 is made up of 14 amino acids. Germline assignment: CDR1 SGHAT and CDR2 FQNNGV. CDR3 DNA sequence: TGTGCCAGCAGCTTTCCGGGACTAGGGACTGAGCAGTTCTTC. The encoded protein is CASSFPGLGTEQFF.

The chain carries TRBV30 and TRBJ2-1; D perhaps matches TRBD1 (5 bases). This CDR3 has 13 amino acids. The germline V gene encodes CDR1 GTSNPN and CDR2 SVGIG (reference sequence). The V end was cut by 4 bases, the J end by 7 bases, with 14 bases between. Written as DNA, the CDR3 is TGTGCCTGGATAGGGGTAGGCTGGAATGAGCAGTTCTTC. Translating it yields CAWIGVGWNEQFF.

This clone was detected once. Different DNA sequences within this sample yield the same CDR3. This chain links TRBV6-5 with TRBJ1-2; D unresolved. CDR3 length: 13 residues. Germline CDR1 MNHEY, CDR2 SVGAGI. V was clipped by 5 bases and J by 2 bases, with 9 bases between them. The CDR3 coding sequence is TGTGCCAGCAGTGAGAGGAGAAACTATGGCTACACCTTC. Amino acid sequence: CASSERRNYGYTF.

The V call is TRBV25-1, the J call TRBJ2-2; a possible D gene is TRBD1 (6 bases). The V gene lost 4 bases and the J gene lost 2 bases, with 17 bases spanning the gap. Germline CDR1 and CDR2: MGHDK and SYGVNS. This CDR3 is 17 amino acids long. CDR3 protein: CASSAEGRTANTGELFF. CDR3 DNA sequence: TGTGCCAGCAGTGCAGAGGGGCGGACAGCCAACACCGGGGAGCTGTTTTTT.

V is TRBV9 and J is TRBJ2-1; TRBD1 agrees at 11 bases. V was pared by 4 bases and J by 7 bases, with 10 bases of the junction left unmatched. Per the germline V gene, CDR1 is SGDLS and CDR2 is YYNGEE. The length of the CDR3 is 16 residues. The CDR3 DNA is TGTGCCAGCAGCCCGCTACCGGGACAGGGGGGTAATGAGCAGTTCTTC. Protein sequence: CASSPLPGQGGNEQFF.

About this clone itself: Other DNA variants within this sample encode the same CDR3. The rearrangement links TRBV6-6 to TRBJ1-1; D is unclear. The CDR3 loop spans 13 amino acids. The V gene lost 0 bases and the J gene lost 5 bases, with 7 bases spanning the gap. CDR1 MNHNY and CDR2 SVGAGI come from the germline V gene (reference sequence). CDR3 loop: CASSYSLDTEAFF. The DNA of the CDR3 is TGTGCCAGCAGTTACTCCCTGGATACTGAAGCTTTCTTT.

This clone was counted many times. The chain combines TRBV6-5 with TRBJ2-5, with a possible D match to TRBD1 (5 bases). This CDR3 contains 15 residues. V lost 5 bases and J 7 bases, leaving 20 bases between the germline ends. Germline CDR1 is MNHEY and CDR2 is SVGAGI. The CDR3 sequence is CASSTRGHELGTQYF. Here the CDR3 DNA reads TGTGCCAGCAGTACTCGCGGACACGAACTGGGGACCCAGTACTTC.

This clone came up a few times. The rearrangement joins TRBV7-6 to TRBJ2-7; a weak D match, TRBD2 (5 bases). Trimming pared 5 bases from V and 4 bases from J, leaving 12 bases between. The CDR3 sequence is 13 residues long. Germline assignment: CDR1 SGHVS and CDR2 FNYEAQ. DNA of the CDR3: TGTGCCAGCAGCCATACTAGTTTGTACGAGCAGTACTTC. This codes for CASSHTSLYEQYF.